These 19 T cell receptor beta chains were all obtained from the same sample, sequenced in a study of blood T cell repertoires in COVID-19. TCRdb keeps only in-frame clones here, not all; method: immunoSEQ multiplex PCR. The sample has about 210,000 clones; about four fifths are singletons. Sequenced sample: peripheral blood. These TCRs come from a woman aged 40 to 50 with acute or convalescent COVID-19.

The chain has TRBV12-3 or TRBV12-4 and TRBJ1-3, with a possible D match to TRBD1 (6 bases). V lost 8 bases, J lost 4 bases, and 9 bases lay in between. The CDR3 spans 12 residues. The CDR3 region is CASQGYGNTIYF. The CDR3 nucleotides are TGTGCCAGCCAGGGGTACGGAAACACCATATATTTT.

This chain uses TRBV12-5 with TRBJ2-1; 8 bases map to TRBD2. Trimming at V came to 0 bases and at J to 5 bases, leaving 6 bases not matched to a gene. Germline V gene lookup returns CDR1 LGHNT and CDR2 FRNRAP. CDR3 length: 16 amino acids. This CDR3 is CASGLVGRAYHNEQFF. CDR3 coding DNA: TGTGCTAGTGGTTTGGTCGGGAGGGCCTACCACAATGAGCAGTTCTTC.

The J gene is TRBJ2-7, the V gene TRBV27; the match to TRBD1 covers 7 bases. Trimming removed 1 base from V and 2 bases from J; junction bases left unmatched: 5. CDR1 and CDR2 (germline): MNHEY, SMNVEV (reference sequence). This CDR3 comprises 15 residues. CDR3: CASSLFQTGTYEQYF. As DNA, the CDR3 is TGTGCCAGCAGTTTATTCCAGACAGGGACCTACGAGCAGTACTTC.

This chain joins TRBV4-2 and TRBJ2-1, with 12 positions matching TRBD2. The ends lost 4 bases at V and 8 bases at J; junction bases unmatched: 6. CDR3 length: 15 residues. Per the germline V gene, CDR1 is LGHNA and CDR2 is YNFKEQ. CDR3 in amino acids: CASSPTSGGRDEQFF. In DNA form, the CDR3 reads TGTGCCAGCAGCCCTACTAGCGGGGGGCGGGATGAGCAGTTCTTC.

V is TRBV15 and J is TRBJ2-2; a weak D match, TRBD1 (6 bases). CDR3 length equals 19 residues. V gave up 3 bases and J gave up 0 bases, with 20 bases separating them. Germline V gene data show CDR1 as LNHNV and CDR2 as YYDKDF (reference sequence). The CDR3 region is CATSRIPGHEASNTGELFF. Written as DNA, the CDR3 is TGTGCCACCAGCAGGATACCGGGACACGAGGCTTCGAACACCGGGGAGCTGTTTTTT.

V usage is TRBV3-1 (or the pseudogene TRBV3-2) and J usage is TRBJ1-2; TRBD1 agrees at 8 bases. This CDR3 comprises 17 residues. Trimming at V came to 4 bases and at J to 1 base, leaving 11 bases not matched to a gene. Germline-derived CDR1 and CDR2 are LGHDT and YNNKEL (reference sequence). CDR3 coding DNA: TGTGCCAGCAGCCGAAACAATAACAGGGGGGTTAACTATGGCTACACCTTC. Its translation: CASSRNNNRGVNYGYTF.

V is TRBV9 and J is TRBJ1-2; D gene unclear. The CDR3 totals 13 residues. V lost 0 bases and J lost 2, with 5 bases in between. Germline lookup yields CDR1 SGDLS and CDR2 YYNGEE. CDR3 DNA sequence: TGTGCCAGCAGCGTAGGGGCCAACTATGGCTACACCTTC. Translated: CASSVGANYGYTF.

This chain connects TRBV24-1 to TRBJ2-5; a possible D gene is TRBD1 (6 bases). Germline CDR1 and CDR2: KGHDR and SFDVKD. This CDR3 has 17 amino acids. Deletions cut 5 bases from V and 4 bases from J, with 22 bases between. The CDR3 loop is CATSGGARRQDLETQYF. In DNA, the CDR3 is TGTGCCACCAGTGGTGGGGCTAGGAGACAGGACTTAGAGACCCAGTACTTC.

The V call is TRBV7-8, the J call TRBJ2-3, with TRBD2 as a possible D gene (7 bases). Germline lookup yields CDR1 SGHVS and CDR2 FQNEAQ. V lost 4 bases to trimming and J lost 0 bases, with 14 bases between them. There are 16 residues in the CDR3. CDR3 nucleotide sequence: TGTGCCAGCAGCTCATTGGGGGGGCCCAGCACAGATACGCAGTATTTT. Translating gives CASSSLGGPSTDTQYF. The whole variable domain, filled in from reference TRBV7-8 and TRBJ2-3, reads GAGVSQSPRYKVAKRGQDVALRCDPISGHVSLFWYQQALGQGPEFLTYFQNEAQLDKSGLPSDRFFAERPEGSVSTLKIQRTQQEDSAVYLCASSSLGGPSTDTQYFGPGTRLTVL.

The V call is TRBV7-9, the J call TRBJ2-2, with 13 bases fitting TRBD2. This CDR3 region has 15 residues. With V trimmed by 3 bases and J by 5 bases, 0 bases remained unmatched. From germline, CDR1 is SEHNR and CDR2 FQNEAQ (reference sequence). This chain's CDR3 is CASSLGLAGTGELFF. As DNA, the CDR3 is TGTGCCAGCAGCTTGGGACTAGCGGGAACCGGGGAGCTGTTTTTT.

This clone was detected only once. This chain links TRBV12-5 with TRBJ2-7, with a possible D match to TRBD1 (5 bases). The CDR3 length is 14 residues. CDR1 and CDR2 (germline): LGHNT, FRNRAP. The ends were cut back, 3 bases at V and 0 bases at J, with 9 bases in the middle. The CDR3 DNA reads TGTGCTAGTGGTTTAGGGGCCAGCTCCTACGAGCAGTACTTC. Translated: CASGLGASSYEQYF.

The chain's CDR3 is CASSSLQGKENYGYTF. DNA for the CDR3: TGTGCCAGCAGCTCTCTCCAGGGGAAGGAGAACTATGGCTACACCTTC. The chain carries TRBV7-9 and TRBJ1-2; TRBD1 is a possible D gene (6 bases). CDR3 length: 16 residues. The V end lost 4 bases, the J end lost 2 bases, and 17 bases lay between the germline ends. Germline lookup yields CDR1 SEHNR and CDR2 FQNEAQ (reference sequence).

The chain links TRBV25-1 to TRBJ2-1; D is possibly TRBD2 (6 bases). Germline CDR1 MGHDK, CDR2 SYGVNS. The CDR3 loop spans 15 amino acids. V was pared by 8 bases and J by 7 bases, with 21 bases between. CDR3 amino acids: CASAGDSPYGNEQFF. In nucleotides, the CDR3 is TGTGCCAGCGCCGGGGACTCCCCTTATGGGAATGAGCAGTTCTTC.

This clone has just one count. This chain connects TRBV4-2 to TRBJ2-1; 8 bases match TRBD2. The CDR3 loop spans 17 amino acids. Losses at the gene ends were 1 base for V and 8 bases for J; bases not matched to a gene: 13. The germline V gene has CDR1 LGHNA and CDR2 YNFKEQ. The CDR3 nucleotides read TGTGCCAGCAGCCAAGTGGGCGGTGACGGGGGGGCCTATGAGCAGTTCTTC. Its protein is CASSQVGGDGGAYEQFF.

The J gene is TRBJ2-3, the V gene TRBV9, with 8 bases fitting TRBD2. Germline V gives CDR1 SGDLS, CDR2 YYNGEE. The CDR3 length is 15 residues. The V gene end was trimmed by 2 bases and the J gene end by 2 bases; junction bases not matched to a gene: 4. As DNA, the CDR3 is TGTGCCAGCAGCGTGGGGACTAGTAACACAGATACGCAGTATTTT. This gives the protein CASSVGTSNTDTQYF.

The chain recombines TRBV11-2 with TRBJ1-4; 8 bases are a match to TRBD1. The CDR3 is 16 residues long. In germline, CDR1 is SGHAT, CDR2 FQNNGV. The V segment lost 3 bases and the J segment 7 bases; nucleotides outside the gene matches: 10. The CDR3 sequence is CASSLGQQGGSEKLFF. The CDR3 coding sequence is TGTGCCAGCAGCTTGGGCCAACAGGGGGGGTCTGAAAAACTGTTTTTT.

Note on this clone: Other DNA sequences from this sample encode an identical CDR3 as well. This rearrangement joins TRBV28 to TRBJ1-5; 9 nucleotides agree with TRBD1. Germline trimming cut 6 bases from V and 0 bases from J; bases unmatched to any gene: 12. Germline CDR1 MDHEN, CDR2 SYDVKM. The CDR3 contains 18 residues. Here the CDR3 reads CASSTGQGIDYSNQPQHF. CDR3 in DNA: TGTGCCAGCAGCACAGGACAGGGGATTGATTATAGCAATCAGCCCCAGCATTTT.

The chain employs TRBV6-5 and TRBJ1-2; 7 nucleotides agree with TRBD1. The CDR3 extends over 15 amino acids. After removal of 5 bases from V and 6 bases from J, the junction contained 12 bases not matched to a gene. Per the germline V gene, CDR1 is MNHEY and CDR2 is SVGAGI. The CDR3 coding sequence is TGTGCCAGCAGTCTGGACAGGCCAGAAAGGAATGGCTACACCTTC. This encodes CASSLDRPERNGYTF.

This clone was seen repeatedly, ten times or more. V usage is TRBV27 and J usage is TRBJ1-2; 7 nucleotides line up with TRBD1. This CDR3 region has 13 residues. The germline CDR1 and CDR2 sequences are MNHEY and SMNVEV (reference sequence). V lost 5 bases and J lost 6; bases outside the gene matches: 6. The CDR3 bases are TGTGCCAGCAGTACACAGGGGTTGGATGGCTACACCTTC. It specifies CASSTQGLDGYTF.